This T cell receptor (beta chain) derives from a study of T cells in Graves' hyperthyroidism and ophthalmopathy. Findings and limits, study-wide: Most thyroid clonotypes expanded above 0.001 appeared in blood too.

As regards this clonotype: The target antigen is unknown.

What was amplified from RNA transcripts were TCR beta CDR3 regions. TCR CDR3 regions were first amplified by RT-PCR with HTBI primers. TCRdb re-called the multiplex PCR reads through MiXCR, storing one row per CDR3 protein. The repertoire consists of 500,000 to 750,000 distinct CDR3 sequences, with around 14% occurring once and the leading ten covering roughly 7%. This CDR3 comprises 15 residues. Trimming removed 6 bases at V and 5 bases at J, with 17 bases between. CDR1 is SNHLY, CDR2 FYNNEI, per germline. The chain is built from TRBV2 and TRBJ1-5; D might be TRBD1 (5 bases). The sample was blood. The origin of this receptor is a woman in her late teens or twenties with Graves' ophthalmopathy. CDR3 amino acids: CASRGGGGTYQPQHF. CDR3 sequence (DNA): TGTGCCAGCAGGGGGGGGGGGGGGACCTATCAGCCCCAGCATTTT.